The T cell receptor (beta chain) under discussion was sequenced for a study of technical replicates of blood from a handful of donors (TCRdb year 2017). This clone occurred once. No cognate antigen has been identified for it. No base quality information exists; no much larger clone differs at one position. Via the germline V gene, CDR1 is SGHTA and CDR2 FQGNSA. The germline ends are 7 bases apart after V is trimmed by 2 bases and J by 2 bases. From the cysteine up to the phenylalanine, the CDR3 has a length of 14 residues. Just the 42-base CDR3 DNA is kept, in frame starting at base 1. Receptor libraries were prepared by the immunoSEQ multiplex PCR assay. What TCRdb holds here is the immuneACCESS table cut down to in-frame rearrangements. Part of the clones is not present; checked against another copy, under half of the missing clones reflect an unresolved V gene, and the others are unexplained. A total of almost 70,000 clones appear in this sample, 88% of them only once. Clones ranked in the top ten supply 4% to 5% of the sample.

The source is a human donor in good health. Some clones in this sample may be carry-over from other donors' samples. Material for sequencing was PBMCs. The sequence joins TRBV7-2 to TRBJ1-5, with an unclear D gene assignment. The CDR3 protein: CASSLWQGNQPQHF. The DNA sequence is TGTGCCAGCAGCTTATGGCAGGGCAATCAGCCCCAGCATTTT.